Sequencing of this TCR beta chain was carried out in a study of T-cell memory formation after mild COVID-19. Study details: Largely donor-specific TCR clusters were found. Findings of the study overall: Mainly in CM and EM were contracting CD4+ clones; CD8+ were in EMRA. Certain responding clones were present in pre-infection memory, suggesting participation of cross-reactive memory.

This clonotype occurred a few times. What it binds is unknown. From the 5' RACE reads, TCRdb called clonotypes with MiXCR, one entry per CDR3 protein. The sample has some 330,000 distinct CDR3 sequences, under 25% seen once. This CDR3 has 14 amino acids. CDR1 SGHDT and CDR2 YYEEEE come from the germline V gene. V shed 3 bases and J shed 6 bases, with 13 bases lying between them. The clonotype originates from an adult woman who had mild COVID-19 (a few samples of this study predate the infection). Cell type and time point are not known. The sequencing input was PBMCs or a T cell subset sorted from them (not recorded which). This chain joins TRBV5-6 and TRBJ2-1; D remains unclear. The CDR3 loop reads CASSYRPGRNEQFF. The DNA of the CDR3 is TGTGCCAGCAGCTACCGGCCCGGCCGCAATGAGCAGTTCTTC.